This T cell receptor beta chain was sequenced for a study of CD8+CD57+ T cells in acquired aplastic anemia. About the research overall: Average CD4+ read depth in healthy donors was around 10 million reads.

It was genomic DNA that served as the template for profiling TCR beta VDJ and CDR3. In TCRdb, the reads were re-called with MiXCR into one record per CDR3 protein. The sample has some 70,000 distinct CDR3 sequences; around half are singletons. The trim removed 3 bases at V and 4 bases at J, leaving 6 bases unmatched. Germline lookup yields CDR1 MGHDK and CDR2 SYGVNS. CDR3 length equals 15 residues. The sample holds one count of this clonotype. This receptor was taken from a human donor in good health, serving as a control. Material for sequencing was sorted CD4+, CD8+, or CD8+CD57+ T cells (not recorded which) from PBMCs. J is TRBJ2-1 and V is TRBV25-1, with 7 nucleotides matching TRBD2. In nucleotides, the CDR3 is TGTGCCAGCAGTGACGGGCTAGCGGTATACAATGAGCAGTTCTTC. Amino acid sequence: CASSDGLAVYNEQFF.